These T cell receptor beta chains were read from a single sample in a study of T cells after posttransplantation cyclophosphamide. TCRdb's copy holds only in-frame clones and misses some; the assay was immunoSEQ multiplex PCR. This table holds tens of thousands of clones, about 86% found once. The sequenced sample was PBMCs. The receptors stem from a man in his thirties or forties with a blood cancer, CMV-positive, and with a related stem cell donor. Both conserved end residues are part of each CDR3. Each record gives: clone size, J gene, D gene, V gene, CDR3 protein, CDR3 DNA. The D gene is left open where the match is weak. Expanded clones get a size class; other rows say once, few or many, or leave the size out.

>-|TRBJ2-7|-|TRBV27
CASSFLTKGYEQYF
TGTGCCAGCAGTTTCCTTACTAAAGGCTACGAGCAGTACTTC
>-|TRBJ1-1|TRBD1|TRBV7-9
CASSFLGTANTEAFF
TGTGCCAGCAGCTTCTTAGGGACAGCGAACACTGAAGCTTTCTTT
>-|TRBJ2-7|-|TRBV7-2
CASSSGSGFSYEQYF
TGTGCCAGCAGCTCGGGAAGCGGGTTCTCCTACGAGCAGTACTTC
>-|TRBJ2-5|TRBD2|TRBV9
CASSVRAGGETQYF
TGTGCCAGCAGCGTAAGGGCGGGAGGAGAGACCCAGTACTTC
>-|TRBJ2-3|TRBD1|TRBV28
CASSPQGAGTDTQYF
TGTGCCAGCAGTCCTCAGGGGGCCGGCACAGATACGCAGTATTTT
>-|TRBJ1-4|TRBD1|TRBV30
CAWSVQGAGEKLFF
TGTGCCTGGAGTGTACAGGGGGCTGGAGAAAAACTGTTTTTT
>-|TRBJ2-7|TRBD2|TRBV30
CAWSVGGLASYEQYF
TGTGCCTGGAGTGTCGGAGGACTAGCGAGCTACGAGCAGTACTTC
>-|TRBJ1-2|-|TRBV6-1
CASSETAVSYTF
TGTGCCAGCAGTGAAACAGCAGTGTCCTACACCTTC
>once|TRBJ2-7|-|TRBV12-5
CASGLGDWQYF
TGTGCTAGTGGTTTAGGGGATTGGCAGTACTTC
>-|TRBJ1-4|-|TRBV11-2
CASSLAGNPMVKLFF
TGTGCCAGCAGCTTAGCAGGGAACCCTATGGTAAAACTGTTTTTT
>once|TRBJ2-3|TRBD1|TRBV5-6
CASSSYGTVDSTDTQYF
TGTGCCAGCAGTTCGTACGGGACAGTCGATAGCACAGATACGCAGTATTTT
>-|TRBJ2-2|-|TRBV30
CAWSMEGGSNTGELFF
TGTGCCTGGAGTATGGAGGGAGGATCAAACACCGGGGAGCTGTTTTTT
>-|TRBJ1-2|TRBD1|TRBV5-8
CASSLKGQGIYGYTF
TGTGCCAGCAGCTTGAAGGGACAGGGGATCTATGGCTACACCTTC
>-|TRBJ1-2|TRBD1|TRBV27
CASSFDRGNYGYTF
TGTGCCAGCAGTTTCGACAGGGGGAACTATGGCTACACCTTC
>-|TRBJ2-6|-|TRBV9
CASSAIPAGRGANVLTF
TGTGCCAGCAGCGCGATCCCGGCAGGGCGTGGGGCCAACGTCCTGACTTTC
>-|TRBJ2-7|TRBD2|TRBV9
CASSPQTPGLAETSSYEQYF
TGTGCCAGCAGCCCCCAGACCCCGGGACTAGCGGAAACAAGCTCCTACGAGCAGTACTTC
>-|TRBJ1-1|-|TRBV5-1
CASSSQGGGTEAFF
TGCGCCAGCAGCTCACAGGGAGGGGGCACTGAAGCTTTCTTT
>-|TRBJ2-4|TRBD1|TRBV28
CASTRSQGVLAKNIQYF
TGTGCCAGCACCAGAAGCCAGGGGGTCTTAGCCAAAAACATTCAGTACTTC
>-|TRBJ2-7|TRBD2|TRBV7-9
CASSSAPGLAVYEQYF
TGTGCCAGCAGCTCCGCCCCGGGACTAGCAGTTTACGAGCAGTACTTC
>-|TRBJ2-4|-|TRBV4-1
CASSQGIDKHQYF
TGCGCCAGCAGCCAAGGTATTGACAAGCATCAGTACTTC
>-|TRBJ2-5|-|TRBV5-1
CASGSQGFNQETQYF
TGCGCCAGCGGGTCGCAGGGGTTCAACCAAGAGACCCAGTACTTC
>-|TRBJ1-2|-|TRBV6-5
CASSGGGYGYTF
TGTGCCAGCAGTGGGGGGGGCTATGGCTACACCTTC
>-|TRBJ2-7|TRBD2|TRBV27
CASKRLAGGPDEQYF
TGTGCCAGCAAAAGACTAGCGGGAGGGCCAGACGAGCAGTACTTC
>-|TRBJ2-3|TRBD2|TRBV6-4
CASSDSGGSADTQYF
TGTGCCAGCAGTGACTCTGGCGGGAGTGCAGATACGCAGTATTTT
>-|TRBJ1-1|-|TRBV6-1
CASSITALNTEAFF
TGTGCCAGCAGTATAACAGCCCTGAACACTGAAGCTTTCTTT
>-|TRBJ2-7|TRBD2|TRBV6-1
CASSENYKGTSGYEQYF
TGTGCCAGCAGTGAAAATTACAAGGGGACTAGCGGCTACGAGCAGTACTTC
>-|TRBJ1-5|-|TRBV18
CASSPSPTGDQPQHF
TGTGCCAGCTCACCATCTCCTACCGGGGATCAGCCCCAGCATTTT
>-|TRBJ2-5|TRBD1|TRBV28
CASYLTGGQETQYF
TGTGCCAGCTACCTCACAGGGGGCCAAGAGACCCAGTACTTC
>-|TRBJ1-5|-|TRBV27
CASSLSRVGAAQPQHF
TGTGCCAGCAGTCTAAGTAGGGTGGGGGCAGCTCAGCCCCAGCATTTT
>-|TRBJ1-2|-|TRBV6-1
CASSEAKGEAF
TGTGCCAGCAGTGAAGCAAAGGGAGAGGCATTC
>few|TRBJ2-7|TRBD2|TRBV28
CASIRGEPYEQYF
TGTGCCAGCATCCGGGGGGAGCCCTACGAGCAGTACTTC
>-|TRBJ2-3|TRBD2|TRBV4-3
CASSQAVGLVGDTQYF
TGCGCCAGCAGCCAAGCCGTGGGACTAGTAGGCGATACGCAGTATTTT
>-|TRBJ2-4|TRBD2|TRBV7-2
CASSSGWASRGAGDIQYF
TGTGCCAGCAGCTCAGGTTGGGCATCAAGGGGCGCGGGGGACATTCAGTACTTC
>few|TRBJ2-2|-|TRBV7-2
CASRQGGSGELFF
TGTGCCAGCAGACAAGGGGGATCCGGGGAGCTGTTTTTT
>-|TRBJ2-7|TRBD2|TRBV11-2
CASSLGPGTSGRGHEQYF
TGTGCCAGCAGCTTAGGCCCCGGGACTAGCGGGAGGGGACACGAGCAGTACTTC
>-|TRBJ2-7|TRBD1|TRBV11-3
CASSSTGGYYEQYF
TGTGCCAGCAGCTCGACAGGGGGCTACTACGAGCAGTACTTC
>-|TRBJ2-7|TRBD1|TRBV27
CASGQGYEQYF
TGTGCCAGCGGACAGGGCTACGAGCAGTACTTC
>-|TRBJ2-5|-|TRBV7-7
CASSLNHGRQETQYF
TGTGCTAGCAGCCTCAATCATGGCCGACAAGAGACCCAGTACTTC
>-|TRBJ1-6|TRBD1|TRBV28
CASSPGQLNSPLHF
TGTGCCAGCAGCCCGGGACAGCTAAATTCACCCCTCCACTTT
>-|TRBJ2-5|-|TRBV19
CASSITRLQETQYF
TGTGCCAGTAGTATAACGAGGCTCCAAGAGACCCAGTACTTC
>once|TRBJ1-5|TRBD1|TRBV30
CACHRGGNQPQHF
TGTGCCTGCCACAGGGGCGGCAATCAGCCCCAGCATTTT
>-|TRBJ2-2|-|TRBV7-3
CASSTRENTGELFF
TGTGCCAGCAGTACGAGGGAGAACACCGGGGAGCTGTTTTTT
>-|TRBJ2-5|TRBD2|TRBV30
CAWSLGGLAGGQETQYF
TGTGCCTGGAGTCTTGGGGGACTAGCGGGAGGGCAAGAGACCCAGTACTTC
>-|TRBJ2-4|-|TRBV30
CAWSVGRSRDIQYF
TGTGCCTGGAGTGTAGGGAGGAGTAGAGACATTCAGTACTTC
>-|TRBJ2-7|TRBD2|TRBV6-4
CASSGSSALAGGLYEQYF
TGTGCCAGCAGTGGATCTTCGGCGCTAGCGGGAGGTTTATACGAGCAGTACTTC
>-|TRBJ2-5|-|TRBV15
CATSRRDLQETQYF
TGTGCCACCAGCCGTCGGGACTTACAAGAGACCCAGTACTTC
>-|TRBJ2-1|-|TRBV6-1
CASSSGTLWYNEQFF
TGTGCCAGCAGTTCCGGGACTCTCTGGTACAATGAGCAGTTCTTC
>-|TRBJ1-2|-|TRBV21-1
CASSKGPDSYGYTF
TGTGCCAGCAGCAAGGGGCCGGATTCTTATGGCTACACCTTC
>-|TRBJ1-2|-|TRBV2
CASSESLGYTF
TGTGCCAGCAGTGAGTCCCTTGGCTACACCTTC
>-|TRBJ2-1|-|TRBV7-9
CASSLPLAYSSYNEQFF
TGTGCCAGCAGCTTACCCCTAGCGTACAGCTCCTACAATGAGCAGTTCTTC
>-|TRBJ2-7|TRBD1|TRBV5-4
CASSLFTGAGYEQYF
TGTGCCAGCAGCTTGTTCACAGGGGCAGGATACGAGCAGTACTTC
>-|TRBJ2-1|TRBD2|TRBV7-9
CASGAGGPHNEQFF
TGTGCCAGCGGGGCGGGAGGGCCGCACAATGAGCAGTTCTTC
>-|TRBJ1-1|TRBD1|TRBV7-2
CASSLGPQGMAEAFF
TGTGCCAGCAGCTTAGGACCACAGGGGATGGCTGAAGCTTTCTTT
>-|TRBJ2-7|TRBD2|TRBV6-5
CASSYSSSGTYEQYF
TGTGCCAGCAGTTACTCGTCTAGCGGCACCTACGAGCAGTACTTC